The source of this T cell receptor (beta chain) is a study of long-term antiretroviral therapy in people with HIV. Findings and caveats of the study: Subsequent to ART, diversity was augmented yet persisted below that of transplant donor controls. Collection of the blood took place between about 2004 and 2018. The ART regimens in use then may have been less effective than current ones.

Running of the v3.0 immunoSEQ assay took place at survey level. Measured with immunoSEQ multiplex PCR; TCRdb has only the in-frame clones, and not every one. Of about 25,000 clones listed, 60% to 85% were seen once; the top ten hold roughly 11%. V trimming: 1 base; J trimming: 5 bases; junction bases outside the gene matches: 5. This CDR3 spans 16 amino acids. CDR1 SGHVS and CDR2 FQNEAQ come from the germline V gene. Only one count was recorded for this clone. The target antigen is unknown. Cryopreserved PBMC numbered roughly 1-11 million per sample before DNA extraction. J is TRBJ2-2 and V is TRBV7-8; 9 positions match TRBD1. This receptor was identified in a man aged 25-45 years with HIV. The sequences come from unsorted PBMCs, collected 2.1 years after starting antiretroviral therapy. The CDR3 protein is CASSLGGQGNTGELFF. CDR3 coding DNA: TGTGCCAGCAGCTTAGGGGGACAGGGAAATACCGGGGAGCTGTTTTTT. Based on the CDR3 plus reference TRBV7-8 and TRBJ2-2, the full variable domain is GAGVSQSPRYKVAKRGQDVALRCDPISGHVSLFWYQQALGQGPEFLTYFQNEAQLDKSGLPSDRFFAERPEGSVSTLKIQRTQQEDSAVYLCASSLGGQGNTGELFFGEGSRLTVL.